The T cell receptor (beta chain) under discussion was sequenced for a study of shared clonotypes between healthy human individuals. General study results and limits: Generation of non-shared clonotypes was less probable than generation of clonotypes shared by all four donors.

Libraries were prepared by immunoSEQ multiplex PCR; TCRdb keeps only in-frame clonotypes and omits some of them. The sample carries roughly 720,000 clones, about 90% recorded once. The germline V gene has CDR1 SGDLS and CDR2 YYNGEE. CDR3 length: 13 amino acids. V gave up 4 bases and J gave up 1 base, with 8 bases separating them. Note on this clone: The antigen is undetermined.

The specimen was memory CD8+ T cells from PBMCs. Subset denoted: CD45RO+ cells pooled with CCR7-negative TemRA cells. The sequence was collected from a man between 18 and 35 years old in good health. Some clones in this sample may be carry-over from other donors' samples. The J gene is TRBJ1-1, the V gene TRBV9; tentatively, D is TRBD1 (5 bases). The CDR3 DNA follows: TGTGCCAGCAGCACCGGGGCGAACACTGAAGCTTTCTTT. Amino acid sequence: CASSTGANTEAFF. Complete variable domain (other parts from reference TRBV9 and TRBJ1-1): DSGVTQTPKHLITATGQRVTLRCSPRSGDLSVYWYQQSLDQGLQFLIQYYNGEERAKGNILERFSAQQFPDLHSELNLSSLELGDSALYFCASSTGANTEAFFGQGTRLTVV.